Following are 5 T cell receptor beta chains from one sample sequenced in a study of blood T cell repertoires in COVID-19. The table came from immunoSEQ multiplex PCR; TCRdb's copy has only in-frame clones and leaves some out. The sample records some 68,000 clones, less than 95% being singletons. The material sequenced was peripheral blood. The receptors come from a man between 45 and 60 years old with COVID-19, enrolled during active disease.

The chain has TRBV7-2 and TRBJ1-4, with D possibly matching TRBD1 (5 bases). Trimming removed 5 bases at V and 7 bases at J, with 17 bases between. The CDR3 loop spans 15 amino acids. The germline CDR1 and CDR2 sequences are SGHTA and FQGNSA. This CDR3 is CASSPRKGVSEKLFF. The CDR3 DNA sequence: TGTGCCAGCAGCCCCCGAAAAGGGGTGAGTGAAAAACTGTTTTTT.

The chain carries TRBV4-3 and TRBJ2-2; TRBD2 aligns across 10 bases. Germline CDR1 and CDR2: LGHNA and YSLEER. Trimming took 0 bases from V and 7 from J; bases not matched to a gene: 5. This CDR3 is built from 16 residues. The CDR3 DNA is TGCGCCAGCAGCCAAGATGTAGCGGGAGGTGGCGGGGAGCTGTTTTTT. As protein: CASSQDVAGGGGELFF.

The gene calls are TRBV27 and TRBJ2-1, with TRBD2 matching over 11 bases. With V trimmed by 3 bases and J by 1 base, 8 bases remained unmatched. The germline V gene has CDR1 MNHEY and CDR2 SMNVEV (reference sequence). CDR3 length: 18 amino acids. The CDR3 loop reads CASSFVSGRAGSYNEQFF. The CDR3 nucleotides are TGTGCCAGCAGTTTTGTTAGCGGGAGGGCCGGGTCCTACAATGAGCAGTTCTTC.

The chain uses TRBV4-3 and TRBJ1-1; D is undetermined. Germline lookup yields CDR1 LGHNA and CDR2 YSLEER. The V end was cut by 0 bases, the J end by 4 bases, with 12 bases between. The CDR3 spans 15 residues. CDR3 nucleotide sequence: TGCGCCAGCAGCCAAGATCGGAGTTACGGCACTGAAGCTTTCTTT. It encodes CASSQDRSYGTEAFF.

This clone was detected ten times or more. The V gene is TRBV4-1, the J gene TRBJ2-1, with D perhaps TRBD2 (5 bases). The V and J ends lost 1 base and 6 bases respectively, with 22 bases between them. The CDR3 is 18 residues long. Germline-derived CDR1 and CDR2 are MGHRA and YSYEKL. CDR3 sequence (DNA): TGCGCCAGCAGCCAAGTCCCGTTCGGGATGGTATCGGGCAATGAGCAGTTCTTC. Translated, it gives CASSQVPFGMVSGNEQFF.